These T cell receptor beta chains were read from a single sample in a study of blood T cell repertoires in COVID-19. TCRdb keeps only in-frame clones here, not all; method: immunoSEQ multiplex PCR. This sample has approximately 150,000 clones, with 75% to 90% found just once. The specimen sequenced was peripheral blood. All receptors come from a woman in her sixties with active COVID-19. CDR3s include the opening cysteine and the closing phenylalanine or tryptophan. The D gene is left open where the match is weak. Only some rows state a clone size, as once, few, many or a class for expanded clones.

j_call clone_size d_call cdr3_length v_call cdr3_aa cdr3_nt
TRBJ2-7 - - 12 TRBV12-3/TRBV12-4 CASSPGLYEQYF TGTGCCAGCAGTCCGGGACTCTACGAGCAGTACTTC
TRBJ2-7 - - 14 TRBV6-5 CASSPTGLGYEQYF TGTGCCAGCAGTCCTACGGGACTTGGCTACGAGCAGTACTTC
TRBJ2-3 - TRBD2 15 TRBV9 CASSVRLASGDTQYF TGTGCCAGCAGCGTCAGACTAGCGAGCGGAGATACGCAGTATTTT
TRBJ2-2 - TRBD1 15 TRBV5-6 CASSPGGIDTGELFF TGTGCCAGCAGCCCAGGGGGAATCGACACCGGGGAGCTGTTTTTT
TRBJ1-3 - - 18 TRBV4-3 CASSQDKVGTGLEATIYF TGCGCCAGCAGCCAAGATAAGGTCGGGACTGGCCTTGAGGCCACCATATATTTT
TRBJ2-2 - TRBD2 15 TRBV7-3 CASSPSGSLTGELFF TGTGCCAGCAGCCCCAGCGGGAGTTTGACCGGGGAGCTGTTTTTT
TRBJ1-1 - TRBD1 16 TRBV19 CASSPRTGERYTEAFF TGTGCCAGTAGTCCGCGGACAGGGGAACGTTACACTGAAGCTTTCTTT
TRBJ1-6 - - 13 TRBV5-5 CASSLAGNSPLHF TGTGCCAGCAGCTTGGCGGGGAATTCACCCCTCCACTTT
TRBJ1-2 - TRBD1 14 TRBV5-4 CASSFDRGRNGYTF TGTGCCAGCAGCTTCGACAGGGGAAGGAATGGCTACACCTTC
TRBJ2-2 once - 15 TRBV18 CASSLRTVNTGELFF TGTGCCAGCTCACTACGGACAGTTAACACCGGGGAGCTGTTTTTT
TRBJ2-7 - TRBD1 17 TRBV28 CASSPDGQGAKSYEQYF TGTGCCAGCAGCCCGGACGGACAGGGGGCCAAATCCTACGAGCAGTACTTC
TRBJ2-7 - TRBD2 13 TRBV19 CAPGGGFSYEQYF TGTGCCCCGGGGGGGGGTTTCTCCTACGAGCAGTACTTC
TRBJ2-2 - TRBD1 15 TRBV7-3 CASSLRQGAVGELFF TGTGCCAGCAGCCTGCGACAGGGGGCCGTCGGGGAGCTGTTTTTT
TRBJ1-5 - TRBD1 15 TRBV19 CASSITDRVYQPQHF TGTGCCAGTAGTATTACCGACAGGGTGTATCAGCCCCAGCATTTT
TRBJ1-2 - - 15 TRBV7-8 CASSLSSGLSYGYTF TGTGCCAGCAGCTTATCTTCGGGATTAAGCTATGGCTACACCTTC
TRBJ2-7 - - 13 TRBV5-3 CARSLDREYEQYF TGTGCCAGAAGCTTGGACAGAGAATACGAGCAGTACTTC
TRBJ2-5 - TRBD2 14 TRBV28 CASSDQRGKETQYF TGTGCCAGCAGTGATCAGCGGGGGAAAGAGACCCAGTACTTC
TRBJ2-5 - - 15 TRBV11-2 CASSLDPRGEETQYF TGTGCCAGCAGCTTAGATCCAAGGGGCGAAGAGACCCAGTACTTC
TRBJ2-7 - TRBD1 17 TRBV4-2 CASSQGSHAGQGAEQYF TGTGCCAGCAGCCAAGGTTCTCATGCGGGACAGGGGGCCGAGCAGTACTTC
TRBJ2-7 - TRBD1 15 TRBV27 CASSLSGTGRVEQYF TGTGCCAGCAGTTTATCGGGGACAGGGCGGGTCGAGCAGTACTTC
TRBJ2-7 - - 12 TRBV12-3/TRBV12-4 CASSPTGYEQYF TGTGCCAGCAGTCCTACAGGGTACGAGCAGTACTTC
TRBJ2-7 - TRBD1 15 TRBV27 CASSTGDRGAGEQYF TGTGCCAGCAGTACGGGGGACAGGGGGGCGGGCGAGCAGTACTTC
TRBJ2-1 once TRBD2 13 TRBV12-3/TRBV12-4 CASKREGGHEQFF TGTGCCAGCAAGCGGGAGGGCGGCCATGAGCAGTTCTTC
TRBJ1-1 - - 15 TRBV30 CAWRESWGLGTEAFF TGTGCCTGGAGAGAGTCGTGGGGCTTGGGAACTGAAGCTTTCTTT
TRBJ2-1 - TRBD2 16 TRBV5-4 CASSLGSGRARNEQFF TGTGCCAGCAGCTTGGGTAGCGGGAGGGCCCGCAATGAGCAGTTCTTC
TRBJ2-5 once - 15 TRBV28 CASSLWHQGAKTQYF TGTGCCAGCAGTTTGTGGCACCAAGGGGCAAAGACCCAGTACTTC
TRBJ2-3 - TRBD2 13 TRBV19 CASKREGPDTQYF TGTGCCAGTAAGCGGGAGGGCCCAGATACGCAGTATTTT
TRBJ2-1 once TRBD1 15 TRBV6-5 CASLNRGRGANEQFF TGTGCCAGCCTTAACAGGGGGCGAGGGGCCAATGAGCAGTTCTTC
TRBJ2-4 - - 13 TRBV12-3/TRBV12-4 CASSSEVSNIQYF TGTGCCAGCAGTTCTGAGGTTTCAAACATTCAGTACTTC
TRBJ2-3 - - 13 TRBV6-2/TRBV6-3 CASSYGATDTQYF TGTGCCAGCAGTTACGGGGCCACAGATACGCAGTATTTT
TRBJ2-3 - TRBD2 16 TRBV5-4 CASSLAGSGSTDTQYF TGTGCCAGCAGCCTGGCGGGTAGCGGGAGCACAGATACGCAGTATTTT
TRBJ2-1 - TRBD1 14 TRBV27 CASSYKGAPFEQFF TGTGCCAGCAGTTATAAGGGGGCGCCTTTTGAGCAGTTCTTC
TRBJ2-1 - - 17 TRBV11-2 CASSLYWSPGGYNEQFF TGTGCCAGCAGCTTATACTGGAGCCCTGGGGGGTACAATGAGCAGTTCTTC
TRBJ2-5 - - 19 TRBV21-1 CASSKERAPPRTGQETQYF TGTGCCAGCAGCAAAGAGAGGGCCCCCCCTCGGACAGGGCAAGAGACCCAGTACTTC
TRBJ1-4 - - 13 TRBV28 CASSTFPGEELFF TGTGCCAGCAGTACCTTTCCGGGGGAAGAACTGTTTTTT
TRBJ2-3 - TRBD2 16 TRBV30 CAWSSGRAGFTDTQYF TGTGCCTGGAGTAGCGGGAGGGCCGGTTTCACAGATACGCAGTATTTT
TRBJ2-7 - - 13 TRBV12-3/TRBV12-4 CASSLSRLDEQYF TGTGCCAGCAGTTTATCTAGGCTGGACGAGCAGTACTTC
TRBJ2-1 - TRBD1 15 TRBV11-2 CASSLNRQGSSEQFF TGTGCCAGCAGCTTAAACCGACAGGGATCGAGTGAGCAGTTCTTC
TRBJ1-2 once - 14 TRBV4-3 CASSQEVLGSGYTF TGCGCCAGCAGCCAAGAGGTATTAGGGAGCGGCTACACCTTC
TRBJ1-2 - TRBD1 13 TRBV7-8 CASSLGQGRGYTF TGTGCCAGCAGCTTAGGACAGGGACGTGGCTACACCTTC
TRBJ1-2 - - 15 TRBV6-5 CASRATPSGVYGYTF TGTGCCAGCCGCGCGACCCCCTCAGGGGTCTATGGCTACACCTTC
TRBJ2-3 - TRBD2 16 TRBV5-1 CASSLAVAGVADTQYF TGCGCCAGCAGCTTGGCGGTGGCGGGAGTAGCAGATACGCAGTATTTT
TRBJ1-5 - TRBD1 15 TRBV6-5 CASSTGTVSNQPQHF TGTGCCAGCAGTACCGGGACAGTTAGCAATCAGCCCCAGCATTTT
TRBJ2-1 - TRBD2 16 TRBV27 CASSSLAGGTYNEQFF TGTGCCAGCAGTTCCTTAGCGGGAGGCACTTACAATGAGCAGTTCTTC
TRBJ1-1 - - 11 TRBV20-1 CSASPTPGAFF TGCAGTGCTAGCCCGACCCCGGGGGCTTTCTTT
TRBJ1-5 - - 18 TRBV7-9 CASSFGSIWEGSNQPQHF TGTGCCAGCAGCTTCGGGTCCATTTGGGAGGGGAGCAATCAGCCCCAGCATTTT
TRBJ2-5 - TRBD2 17 TRBV7-2 CASSFGTSGRARETQYF TGTGCCAGCAGCTTTGGGACTAGCGGGAGGGCCAGAGAGACCCAGTACTTC
TRBJ2-1 few TRBD2 16 TRBV19 CASSRLAGFAYNEQFF TGTGCCAGTAGTAGGCTAGCGGGGTTTGCTTACAATGAGCAGTTCTTC
TRBJ2-7 - - 13 TRBV18 CASSPPDYYEQYF TGTGCCAGCTCACCACCGGACTACTACGAGCAGTACTTC